The 30 T cell receptor beta chains given below trace back to one sample, sequenced in a study of identical twins. TCRdb processed the 5' RACE reads anew with MiXCR; each CDR3 protein has one entry. The sample contains under 300,000 distinct CDR3 sequences, 10% to 15% of which appear only once. This sample also belongs to another study, concerning yellow fever vaccine responses in identical twins.

The sequenced material came from memory (CD45RO+) T cells sorted from blood. The receptor source for this set is a woman aged 18-30 years in good health.

This chain joins TRBV12-3 or TRBV12-4 and TRBJ2-1; 11 nucleotides match TRBD2. V was clipped by 5 bases and J by 9 bases; unmatched bases: 9. The CDR3 has 15 amino acids. CDR3 in amino acids: CASSEALAGGLEQFF. The DNA of the CDR3 is TGTGCCAGCAGTGAGGCCCTAGCGGGAGGCCTTGAGCAGTTCTTC.

This clonotype was found many times. The chain's CDR3 is CASSPLGAMNTEAFF. CDR3 sequence (DNA): TGTGCCAGCAGTCCCTTGGGGGCCATGAACACTGAAGCTTTCTTT. J is TRBJ1-1 and V is TRBV12-3 or TRBV12-4; perhaps TRBD1 as D (6 bases). V lost 5 bases and J 0 bases, leaving 13 bases between the germline ends. This CDR3 has 15 amino acids.

This clonotype appeared many times. The chain recombines TRBV29-1 with TRBJ1-1; D is unclear. CDR3 length equals 13 residues. The V gene's germline CDR1 is SQVTM and CDR2 ANQGSEA. V gave up 3 bases and J gave up 1 base, with 9 bases separating them. The CDR3 here is CSVEYRSNTEAFF. CDR3 in DNA: TGCAGCGTTGAGTACCGATCGAACACTGAAGCTTTCTTT.

The chain couples TRBV27 to TRBJ2-7; the D gene is possibly TRBD2 (5 bases). CDR3 size: 15 residues. Germline CDR1 MNHEY, CDR2 SMNVEV (reference sequence). Trimming took off 0 bases at V and 2 bases at J, with 11 bases between the two ends. CDR3 nucleotides: TGTGCCAGCAGTTTATCTAGCGCTCTAACCTACGAGCAGTACTTC. It specifies CASSLSSALTYEQYF.

This clonotype was recorded many times. The chain uses TRBV2 and TRBJ2-7, with 8 bases aligning to TRBD2. Germline trimming cut 3 bases from V and 7 bases from J; bases unmatched to any gene: 8. Germline V CDR1 and CDR2: SNHLY, FYNNEI. The CDR3 loop spans 14 amino acids. CDR3 sequence reads: CASSEVGLGTEQYF. For the CDR3, the DNA is TGTGCCAGCAGTGAGGTGGGACTAGGGACGGAGCAGTACTTC.

The rearrangement joins TRBV7-2 to TRBJ2-3, with 7 bases fitting TRBD2. This CDR3 contains 15 residues. Germline V CDR1 and CDR2: SGHTA, FQGNSA. J was trimmed by 3 bases and V by 5 bases; bases with no gene match: 8. Written as DNA, the CDR3 is TGTGCCAGCAGCCTTCGTCCGGGGGGAACAGATACGCAGTATTTT. Translating it yields CASSLRPGGTDTQYF.

This clonotype was recorded at least ten times. The chain combines TRBV28 with TRBJ2-7, with D perhaps assigned TRBD1 or TRBD2 (5 bases each). Germline CDR1 MDHEN, CDR2 SYDVKM. This CDR3 comprises 12 residues. Trimming shortened V by 3 bases and J by 7 bases, and 10 bases separated the two germline ends. CDR3: CASSLIEGEQYF. The CDR3 DNA follows: TGTGCCAGCAGTTTGATCGAGGGGGAGCAGTACTTC.

The sample holds many counts of this clonotype. The V and J genes are TRBV12-3 or TRBV12-4 and TRBJ2-2; TRBD1 matches at 7 bases. The CDR3 length is 16 residues. V shed 5 bases, J shed 6 bases, and the junction held 12 bases outside the gene matches. The CDR3 protein is CASSPTRQGEAGELFF. Written as DNA, the CDR3 is TGTGCCAGCAGTCCAACCCGACAGGGAGAGGCCGGGGAGCTGTTTTTT.

The rearrangement links TRBV11-2 to TRBJ2-2; D possibly uses TRBD1 or TRBD2 (5 bases each). Germline CDR1 SGHAT, CDR2 FQNNGV. V lost 0 bases and J lost 4, with 9 bases in between. CDR3 length equals 15 residues. The CDR3 DNA is TGTGCCAGCAGCTTAGATGGGGGTTTCACCGGGGAGCTGTTTTTT. Amino acid sequence: CASSLDGGFTGELFF.

The chain is built from TRBV7-2 and TRBJ1-6, with TRBD1 identical over 8 bases. There are 15 residues in the CDR3. The V segment lost 1 base and the J segment 9 bases; nucleotides outside the gene matches: 5. Germline lookup yields CDR1 SGHTA and CDR2 FQGNSA. The CDR3 is CASSLGGTGGSPLHF. The CDR3 nucleotides read TGTGCCAGCAGCTTAGGCGGGACAGGCGGTTCACCCCTCCACTTT.

This clonotype has only a few counts. V is TRBV29-1 and J is TRBJ1-4; 11 bases agree with TRBD1. Per germline, CDR1 SQVTM and CDR2 ANQGSEA. V gave up 5 bases and J gave up 4 bases; unmatched junction bases: 9. The CDR3 spans 16 residues. In DNA, the CDR3 is TGCAGCGTTCAAGGACAGGGGGCCTCATTTAATGAAAAACTGTTTTTT. It encodes CSVQGQGASFNEKLFF.

This clonotype was picked up a small number of times. V usage is TRBV19 and J usage is TRBJ2-7, with 8 bases identical to TRBD1. J was trimmed by 3 bases and V by 5 bases; bases with no gene match: 6. The CDR3 has 14 amino acids. Germline assignment: CDR1 LNHDA and CDR2 SQIVND (reference sequence). CDR3: CASSVSGGIYEQYF. DNA of the CDR3: TGTGCCAGTAGTGTTTCAGGGGGCATCTACGAGCAGTACTTC.

The chain has TRBV4-2 and TRBJ2-2, with D possibly matching TRBD2 (5 bases). V shed 0 bases and J shed 0 bases, with 14 bases lying between them. The CDR3 totals 18 residues. Germline values: CDR1 LGHNA, CDR2 YNFKEQ. The CDR3 is CASSQDGSGFANTGELFF. CDR3 in DNA: TGTGCCAGCAGCCAAGATGGAAGCGGCTTCGCGAACACCGGGGAGCTGTTTTTT.

J is TRBJ1-1 and V is TRBV29-1; D might be TRBD1 (6 bases). The CDR3 runs 12 residues. V was pared by 5 bases and J by 8 bases, with 15 bases between. The V gene's germline CDR1 is SQVTM and CDR2 ANQGSEA. Written as DNA, the CDR3 is TGCAGCGTTATCGGACAGTCCGGGGAAGCTTTCTTT. It encodes CSVIGQSGEAFF.

This clonotype was seen only a few times. The chain is built from TRBV12-5 and TRBJ2-2; D might be TRBD1 or TRBD2, each matching 5 bases. Germline V lookup: CDR1 LGHNT, CDR2 FRNRAP. V lost 8 bases to trimming and J lost 7 bases, with 17 bases between them. The CDR3 runs 14 residues. As DNA, the CDR3 is TGTGCTAGTTCCGTGGGGGAGTATATCGGGGAGCTGTTTTTT. This codes for CASSVGEYIGELFF.

Concerning this clonotype: Without the conserved terminal phenylalanine or tryptophan, this CDR3 likely stems from a read error. J is TRBJ2-1 and V is TRBV11-2; D is possibly TRBD1 or TRBD2 (7 bases each). The CDR3 covers 16 residues. Germline CDR1 is SGHAT and CDR2 is FQNNGV. V dropped 5 bases and J dropped 7 bases, with 21 bases sitting between them. The CDR3 DNA follows: TGTGCCAGCAGCAGAGAGGGGGGGACAGTAGGGAATGAGCAGTTCTCC. Encoded protein: CASSREGGTVGNEQFS.

This clonotype was picked up a small number of times. The rearrangement links TRBV13 to TRBJ2-7; D not resolved. The CDR3 runs 13 residues. V lost 3 bases and J 4 bases, leaving 10 bases between the germline ends. CDR1 and CDR2 (germline): PRHDT, FYEKMQ (reference sequence). As DNA, the CDR3 is TGTGCCAGCAGCTTGACACCGATATACGAGCAGTACTTC. Translated: CASSLTPIYEQYF.

The V and J genes are TRBV28 and TRBJ1-6, with a weak D call TRBD1 (5 bases). Germline V gene sequence: CDR1 MDHEN, CDR2 SYDVKM. The V end was cut by 2 bases, the J end by 3 bases, with 11 bases between. The CDR3 is 16 residues long. The CDR3, as DNA: TGTGCCAGCAGTTTAGGGGGATCTTTCTATAATTCACCCCTCCACTTT. This sequence encodes CASSLGGSFYNSPLHF. Combining the CDR3 with reference TRBV28 and TRBJ1-6 gives the whole variable domain DVKVTQSSRYLVKRTGEKVFLECVQDMDHENMFWYRQDPGLGLRLIYFSYDVKMKEKGDIPEGYSVSREKKERFSLILESASTNQTSMYLCASSLGGSFYNSPLHFGNGTRLTVT.

This clonotype was observed a handful of times. The chain links TRBV4-3 to TRBJ2-7; TRBD2 is a possible D gene (6 bases). Deletions cut 4 bases from V and 6 bases from J, with 16 bases between. Germline V gene sequence: CDR1 LGHNA, CDR2 YSLEER. The CDR3 runs to 14 residues. In DNA form, the CDR3 reads TGCGCCAGCAGCCCCCAGGCCGAGGAGGGCGAGCAGTACTTC. Its translation is CASSPQAEEGEQYF.

A remark on this clonotype: At one end the junction does not follow the germline gene, possibly because of a read error. The chain links TRBV14 to TRBJ2-5; no clear D. The CDR3 consists of 13 residues. Germline CDR1 is SGHDN and CDR2 is FVKESK. CDR3 nucleotides: TGTGCCAGCGGCCAAGATTTGGGAGAGACCCAGTACTTC. This encodes CASGQDLGETQYF.

The chain has TRBV6-1 and TRBJ2-3; possibly TRBD2 for D (6 bases). The CDR3 is 14 residues long. CDR1 is MNHNS and CDR2 is SASEGT in the germline V gene. Trimming pared 3 bases from V and 0 bases from J, leaving 7 bases between. CDR3 loop: CASSDGRSTDTQYF. CDR3 nucleotide sequence: TGTGCCAGCAGTGACGGGAGAAGCACAGATACGCAGTATTTT.

This clonotype was counted between two and nine times. The chain joins TRBV11-2 to TRBJ1-1; D uncertain. The CDR3 runs to 12 residues. In germline, CDR1 is SGHAT, CDR2 FQNNGV. V lost 5 bases to trimming and J lost 7 bases, with 11 bases between them. Here the CDR3 reads CASSLARLEAFF. The CDR3 nucleotides read TGTGCCAGCAGCCTGGCACGGCTTGAAGCTTTCTTT.

This clonotype turned up a few times. V gene TRBV7-2 combines with J gene TRBJ2-1; 9 positions agree with TRBD1. With V trimmed by 5 bases and J by 4 bases, 12 bases remained unmatched. Germline lookup yields CDR1 SGHTA and CDR2 FQGNSA. The CDR3 consists of 17 residues. CDR3 sequence reads: CASSQWGTGTGYNEQFF. DNA of the CDR3: TGTGCCAGCAGCCAATGGGGAACCGGGACAGGGTACAATGAGCAGTTCTTC. Full variable domain (missing parts from reference TRBV7-2 and TRBJ2-1): GAGVSQSPSNKVTEKGKDVELRCDPISGHTALYWYRQSLGQGLEFLIYFQGNSAPDKSGLPSDRFSAERTGGSVSTLTIQRTQQEDSAVYLCASSQWGTGTGYNEQFFGPGTRLTVL.

This clonotype was found a few times. The chain uses TRBV20-1 and TRBJ2-1; D is unresolved. The germline CDR1 and CDR2 sequences are DFQATT and SNEGSKA (reference sequence). CDR3 length: 11 amino acids. The germline V and J ends were trimmed by 7 bases and 9 bases, with 13 bases remaining between them. The CDR3 spells CSGIRKLEQFF. The CDR3 DNA sequence: TGCAGTGGCATAAGAAAGCTTGAGCAGTTCTTC.

This sequence joins TRBV14 and TRBJ2-5; 7 positions match TRBD2. There are 17 residues in the CDR3. Germline-derived CDR1 and CDR2 are SGHDN and FVKESK. Germline trimming cut 0 bases from V and 0 bases from J; bases unmatched to any gene: 7. The CDR3 is CASSQDGRGKNQETQYF. CDR3 DNA: TGTGCCAGCAGCCAAGATGGGCGGGGGAAGAACCAAGAGACCCAGTACTTC.

This clonotype was seen repeatedly, ten times or more. The chain carries TRBV28 and TRBJ2-7; TRBD2 agrees at 9 bases. Germline loops: CDR1 MDHEN, CDR2 SYDVKM. V gave up 6 bases and J gave up 3 bases; unmatched junction bases: 6. There are 14 residues in the CDR3. CDR3 amino acids: CASRASGGNYEQYF. CDR3 sequence (DNA): TGTGCCAGCAGGGCCAGCGGGGGGAACTACGAGCAGTACTTC.

This chain connects TRBV20-1 to TRBJ2-5, with 10 positions matching TRBD1. The CDR3 extends over 16 amino acids. V trimming: 5 bases; J trimming: 5 bases; junction bases outside the gene matches: 14. Per the germline V gene, CDR1 is DFQATT and CDR2 is SNEGSKA (reference sequence). The CDR3 here is CSAPKPGTGVLETQYF. The CDR3, as DNA: TGCAGTGCTCCTAAGCCGGGGACAGGGGTACTCGAGACCCAGTACTTC.

V and J are TRBV11-3 and TRBJ2-3; D may be TRBD2 (7 bases). Germline V gene data show CDR1 as SGHNT and CDR2 as YENEEA. The CDR3 contains 15 residues. V was clipped by 5 bases and J by 4 bases, with 16 bases between them. CDR3 region: CASSRAGGPPDTQYF. The CDR3 nucleotides are TGTGCCAGCAGCCGGGCCGGGGGGCCTCCAGATACGCAGTATTTT.

This clonotype was counted between two and nine times. The J gene is TRBJ2-7, the V gene TRBV5-5; 15 nucleotides match TRBD2. The CDR3 extends over 17 amino acids. The germline V gene has CDR1 SGHKS and CDR2 YYEKEE (reference sequence). The ends lost 4 bases at V and 0 bases at J; junction bases unmatched: 5. CDR3 sequence: CASSGGLAGGDSYEQYF. DNA of the CDR3: TGTGCCAGCAGCGGGGGACTAGCGGGGGGAGACTCCTACGAGCAGTACTTC. The variable domain in full, completed from reference TRBV5-5 and TRBJ2-7, reads DAGVTQSPTHLIKTRGQQVTLRCSPISGHKSVSWYQQVLGQGPQFIFQYYEKEERGRGNFPDRFSARQFPNYSSELNVNALLLGDSALYLCASSGGLAGGDSYEQYFGPGTRLTVT.

A few counts support this clonotype. The chain uses TRBV6-2 or TRBV6-3 and TRBJ2-7; tentatively, D is TRBD1 (6 bases). V lost 4 bases, J lost 3 bases, and 13 bases lay in between. The CDR3 is 14 residues long. Germline assignment: CDR1 MNHEY and CDR2 SVGEGT. As DNA, the CDR3 is TGTGCCAGCAGTTCCCTGGACAGTAGCTACGAGCAGTACTTC. As protein: CASSSLDSSYEQYF.